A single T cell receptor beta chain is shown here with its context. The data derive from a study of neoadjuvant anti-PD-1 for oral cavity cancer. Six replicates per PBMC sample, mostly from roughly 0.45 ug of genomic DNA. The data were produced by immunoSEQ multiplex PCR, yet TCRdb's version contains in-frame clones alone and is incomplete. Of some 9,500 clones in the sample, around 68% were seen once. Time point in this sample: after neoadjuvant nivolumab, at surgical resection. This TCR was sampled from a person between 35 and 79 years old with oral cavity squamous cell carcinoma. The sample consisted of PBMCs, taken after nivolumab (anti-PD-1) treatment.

The CDR3 spells CASSQDPTGLSTAYEQYF. For the CDR3, the DNA is TGCGCCAGCAGCCAAGATCCCACAGGGCTATCCACCGCCTACGAGCAGTACTTC. The rearrangement joins TRBV4-1 to TRBJ2-7; tentatively, D is TRBD1 (6 bases). Trimming left V 0 bases short and J 2 bases short, with 20 bases between. The V gene's germline CDR1 is MGHRA and CDR2 YSYEKL. This CDR3 has 18 residues.